The TCR beta chain described here comes from a study of CD8 T cells in ankylosing spondylitis. Regarding the study as a whole: From matched ankylosing spondylitis synovial fluid, disease-linked clones were reportedly recovered at significantly enriched levels. Certain motif variants had earlier been reported in reactive arthritis synovial fluid and blood.

TCRdb recomputed calls from the 5' RACE reads with MiXCR, one row per CDR3 protein. The data show 200,000 or so distinct CDR3 sequences, about an eighth seen once. This clonotype was picked up many times. Its antigen is as yet unknown. Trimming at V came to 3 bases and at J to 3 bases, leaving 5 bases not matched to a gene. The CDR3 has 14 residues. The germline CDR1 and CDR2 sequences are SGDLS and YYNGEE. The receptor was isolated from a female donor with ankylosing spondylitis or in good health (not recorded which). V usage is TRBV9 and J usage is TRBJ1-1; 7 bases match TRBD1. The sample consisted of blood, either unsorted or a sorted T cell fraction (not recorded which). The CDR3 loop is CASSADREDTEAFF. The DNA of the CDR3 is TGTGCCAGCAGCGCCGACAGGGAGGACACTGAAGCTTTCTTT.